The 5 T cell receptor beta chains given below trace back to one sample, sequenced in a study of regulatory T cells in long-lasting Graves disease. The time point: newly diagnosed GD, antithyroid drugs for less than 3 months. From PBMCs, RNA was extracted and then used to make the TCR library. Libraries of TCR beta came from iRepertoire HTBI primers plus Arm-PCR of CDR3 regions. TCRdb called the multiplex PCR reads again in MiXCR, with one record for every CDR3 protein. The sample includes 400,000 to 550,000 distinct CDR3 sequences, under 15% of them seen just once. A further study also used this sample, focusing on T cells in Graves' hyperthyroidism and ophthalmopathy.

The sample here was peripheral blood mononuclear cells (PBMCs), taken at new diagnosis, from a patient treated with antithyroid drugs. The receptors were sampled from a woman aged 25-40 years with Graves disease.

The table lists this clonotype with many counts. The gene calls are TRBV11-1 and TRBJ2-3, with 8 bases that match TRBD2. With 4 bases clipped from V and 5 bases from J, the junction kept 14 bases outside the gene matches. CDR3 size: 17 residues. CDR1 and CDR2 (germline): SGHAT, FQDESV (reference sequence). The CDR3 nucleotides read TGTGCCAGCAGCTCTCACGGACTAGCACAAAGGTTAGATACGCAGTATTTT. Amino acid sequence: CASSSHGLAQRLDTQYF.

This clonotype has just a few counts. One junction end disagrees with the germline gene, perhaps due to a read error. The chain carries TRBV28 and TRBJ2-7; D uncertain. The CDR3 totals 11 residues. Per germline, CDR1 MDHEN and CDR2 SYDVKM. Here the CDR3 DNA reads TGTGCCAGCAGTTTAGACTCCGTCGCGCACTTC. Amino acids: CASSLDSVAHF.

V gene TRBV19 combines with J gene TRBJ1-1; no firm D call. V lost 7 bases, J lost 6 bases, and 18 bases lay in between. In germline, CDR1 is LNHDA, CDR2 SQIVND (reference sequence). This CDR3 has 14 residues. DNA of the CDR3: TGTGCCAGTAATCCGGCGGGAGGTTCACCTGAAGCTTTCTTT. Translated: CASNPAGGSPEAFF.

This clonotype was seen many times. CDR3 nucleotides: TGTGCCAGCAGCTTTGAGACAACTCCCGCCCTCGTAAGCACTGAAGCTTTCTTT. Encoded protein: CASSFETTPALVSTEAFF. This rearrangement joins TRBV13 to TRBJ1-1, with D hard to call. The V end was cut by 3 bases, the J end by 4 bases, with 24 bases between. The CDR3 sequence is 18 residues long. Germline V lookup: CDR1 PRHDT, CDR2 FYEKMQ (reference sequence).

The gene calls are TRBV5-1 and TRBJ2-7; TRBD2 matches at 9 bases. CDR3 length: 16 residues. Germline CDR1 is SGHRS and CDR2 is YFSETQ. Germline trimming cut 4 bases from V and 1 base from J; bases unmatched to any gene: 9. The CDR3 DNA reads TGCGCCAGCAGCCCCCGGACTAGCGAGACGTCCTACGAGCAGTACTTC. It encodes CASSPRTSETSYEQYF.